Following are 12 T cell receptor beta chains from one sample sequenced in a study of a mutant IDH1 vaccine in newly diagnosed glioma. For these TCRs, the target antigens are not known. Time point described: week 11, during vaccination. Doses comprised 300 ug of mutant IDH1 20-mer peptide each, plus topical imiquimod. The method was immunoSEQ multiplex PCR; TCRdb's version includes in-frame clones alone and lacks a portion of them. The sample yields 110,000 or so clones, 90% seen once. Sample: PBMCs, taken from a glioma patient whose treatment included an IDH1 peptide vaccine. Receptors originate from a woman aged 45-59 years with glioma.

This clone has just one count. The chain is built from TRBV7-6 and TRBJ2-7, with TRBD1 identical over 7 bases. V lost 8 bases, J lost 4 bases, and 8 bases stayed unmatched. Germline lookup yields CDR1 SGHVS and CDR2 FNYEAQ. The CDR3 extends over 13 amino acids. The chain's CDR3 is CASGHRGTYEQYF. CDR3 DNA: TGTGCCAGCGGGCACAGGGGAACTTACGAGCAGTACTTC.

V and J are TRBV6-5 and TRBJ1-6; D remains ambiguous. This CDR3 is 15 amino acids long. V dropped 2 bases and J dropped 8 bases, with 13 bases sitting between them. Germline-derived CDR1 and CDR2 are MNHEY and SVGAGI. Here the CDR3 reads CASSYGGGEDSPLHF. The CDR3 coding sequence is TGTGCCAGCAGTTACGGAGGTGGTGAGGATTCACCCCTCCACTTT.

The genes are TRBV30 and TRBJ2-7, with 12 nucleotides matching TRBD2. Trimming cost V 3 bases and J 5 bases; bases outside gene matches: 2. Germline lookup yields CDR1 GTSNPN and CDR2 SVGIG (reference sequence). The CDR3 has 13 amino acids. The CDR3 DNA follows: TGTGCCTGGAGCGGACTAGCGGGACACGAGCAGTACTTC. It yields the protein CAWSGLAGHEQYF.

CDR3 bases: TGTGCCAGCAGCCCCCGTGGGGGCACCGGGGAGCTGTTTTTT. It is translated as CASSPRGGTGELFF. This chain links TRBV7-3 with TRBJ2-2; either TRBD1 or TRBD2 may fit D (5 bases each). The CDR3 spans 14 residues. The germline V and J ends were trimmed by 5 bases and 4 bases, with 11 bases remaining between them. Germline V gene lookup returns CDR1 SGHTA and CDR2 FQGTGA.

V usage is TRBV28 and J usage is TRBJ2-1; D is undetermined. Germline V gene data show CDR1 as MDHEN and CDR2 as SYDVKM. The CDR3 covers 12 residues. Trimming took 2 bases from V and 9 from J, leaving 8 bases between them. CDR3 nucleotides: TGTGCCAGCAGTTTAAGGGTGGGTGAGCAGTTCTTC. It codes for CASSLRVGEQFF.

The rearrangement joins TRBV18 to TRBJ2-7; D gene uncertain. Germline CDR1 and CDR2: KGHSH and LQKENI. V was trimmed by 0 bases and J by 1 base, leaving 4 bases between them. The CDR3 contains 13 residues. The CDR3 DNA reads TGTGCCAGCTCACCACCAGATTCCTACGAGCAGTACTTC. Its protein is CASSPPDSYEQYF.

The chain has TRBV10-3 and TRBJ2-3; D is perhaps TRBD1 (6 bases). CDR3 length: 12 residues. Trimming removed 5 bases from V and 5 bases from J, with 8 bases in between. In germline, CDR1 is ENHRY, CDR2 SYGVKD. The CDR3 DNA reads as TGTGCCATCAGTAGGGGACAAGATACGCAGTATTTT. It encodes CAISRGQDTQYF.

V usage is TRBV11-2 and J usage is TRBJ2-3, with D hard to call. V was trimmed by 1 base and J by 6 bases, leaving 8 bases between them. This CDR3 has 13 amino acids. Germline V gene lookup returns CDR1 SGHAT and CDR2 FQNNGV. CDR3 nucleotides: TGTGCCAGCAGCTTAGTGAAGGGTGATACGCAGTATTTT. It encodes CASSLVKGDTQYF. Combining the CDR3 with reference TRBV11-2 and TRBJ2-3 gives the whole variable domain EAGVAQSPRYKIIEKRQSVAFWCNPISGHATLYWYQQILGQGPKLLIQFQNNGVVDDSQLPKDRFSAERLKGVDSTLKIQPAKLEDSAVYLCASSLVKGDTQYFGPGTRLTVL.

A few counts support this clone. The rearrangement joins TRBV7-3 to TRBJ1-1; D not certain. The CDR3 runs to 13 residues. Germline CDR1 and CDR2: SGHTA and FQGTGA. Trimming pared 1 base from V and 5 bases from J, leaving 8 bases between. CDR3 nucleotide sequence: TGTGCCAGCAGCTTAAAGAGGGAGACTGAAGCTTTCTTT. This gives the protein CASSLKRETEAFF.

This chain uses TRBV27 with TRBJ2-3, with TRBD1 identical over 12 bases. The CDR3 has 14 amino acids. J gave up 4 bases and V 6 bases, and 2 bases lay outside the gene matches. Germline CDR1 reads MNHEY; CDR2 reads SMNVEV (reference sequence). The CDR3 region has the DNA TGTGCCAGCAGGGGACAGGGGGCCTCAGATACGCAGTATTTT. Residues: CASRGQGASDTQYF.

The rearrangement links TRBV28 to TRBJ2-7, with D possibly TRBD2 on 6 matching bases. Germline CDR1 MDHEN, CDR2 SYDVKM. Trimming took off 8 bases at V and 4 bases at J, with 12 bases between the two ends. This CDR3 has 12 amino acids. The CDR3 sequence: CASREQGYEQYF. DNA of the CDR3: TGTGCCAGCCGGGAGCAGGGTTACGAGCAGTACTTC.

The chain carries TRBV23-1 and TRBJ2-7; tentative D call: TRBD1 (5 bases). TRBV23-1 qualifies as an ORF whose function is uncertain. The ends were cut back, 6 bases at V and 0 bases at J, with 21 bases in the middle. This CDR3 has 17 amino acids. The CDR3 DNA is TGCGCCAGCAGCGCCCCACCAGGGCAGGCCACCTCCTACGAGCAGTACTTC. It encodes CASSAPPGQATSYEQYF.